Listed here is a single TCR beta chain. The target of this receptor is not known. The input lacks base qualities; no much larger clone sits a single base away. CDR1 and CDR2 (LNHDA, SQIVND) derive from the germline V gene (reference sequence). Including the terminal cysteine and phenylalanine, the CDR3 comprises 14 residues. The sequence is cut down to CDR3 DNA, 42 bases in frame from base 1. V lost 3 bases and J lost 1 base; the stretch between them is 7 bases long. Genomic DNA served as template for TCR beta VDJ combination and CDR3 sequence profiling. An Illumina HiSeq 2000 was the platform used for TCR repertoire sequencing. The paper's data handling went like this. TRBV/TRBJ rearrangement plots, CDR3 size and DJ length profiles, and Simpson's diversity index were used to evaluate the repertoires. The most abundant DNA sequence in the deep sequencing data was defined as the immunodominant clone. CDR3 amino acid sequences were screened for sharing across subjects and compared with published repertoires and the VDJdb database. TCRdb handled the public reads itself, with Q25 trimming in fastp and clone calling in MiXCR, and kept productive beta chains. Rows with one shared CDR3 protein collapse into an entry with the most common genes and DNA. None of the V and J calls come from the authors' own analysis; TCRdb made them. Within this sample are about 110,000 distinct CDR3 sequences, with 51% of them counted one time only. The ten biggest clones cover roughly 31% of the sample.

The data stem from a study of CD8+CD57+ T cells in acquired aplastic anemia (dated by TCRdb to 2017 to 2018). About the full investigation: A mean of about 3.2 ug of DNA, ranging from roughly 0.2 to 27.4 ug, was extracted from sorted CD4+ and CD8+ cells. For healthy donor samples, the average read count was about 10.8 million for CD4+ cells and approximately 11 million for CD8+ cells. Broad study findings and their caveats: Over 25 CD8+ CDR3 sequences were found in both patients and controls but appeared to be highly expressed in patients and within the immunodominant clones of the patients. Between patients and healthy controls, no significant difference in CD8+ Simpson's diversity was found (P=0.060).

The study deep-sequenced TCR repertoires of sorted CD4+ and CD8+ blood T cells from severe aplastic anemia patients and healthy subjects. Ficoll-Paque density gradient centrifugation was used to isolate peripheral blood mononuclear cells. CD4+ and CD8+ T cells were sorted by FACS or magnetic beads before DNA extraction. The sequence was obtained from a human donor in good health, serving as a control. Sequenced: sorted CD4+, CD8+, or CD8+CD57+ T cells (not recorded which) from PBMCs. The V and J segments used are TRBV19 and TRBJ1-5; the D gene lacks a confident call. The CDR3 reads as follows: CASSIGRSNQPQHF. The base sequence is TGTGCCAGTAGTATCGGGCGGAGCAATCAGCCCCAGCATTTT. This CDR3, with the reference TRBV19 and TRBJ1-5 proteins standing in past its ends, gives the full variable domain DGGITQSPKYLFRKEGQNVTLSCEQNLNHDAMYWYRQDPGQGLRLIYYSQIVNDFQKGDIAEGYSVSREKKESFPLTVTSAQKNPTAFYLCASSIGRSNQPQHFGDGTRLSIL.